A single sample is the source of the 17 T cell receptor beta chains below, sequenced in a study of yellow fever vaccine responses in identical twins. TCRdb processed the RT-PCR reads anew with MiXCR; each CDR3 protein has one entry. The sample has some 35,000 distinct CDR3 sequences, 45% to 65% seen once. This material consisted of T cells from blood (PBMCs), unsorted or a sorted subset (not recorded which), taken before or after yellow fever vaccination (not recorded which). These TCRs come from a woman aged 18-29 years who received the yellow fever vaccine.

This chain connects TRBV15 to TRBJ1-1, with a possible D match to TRBD1 (5 bases). From germline, CDR1 is LNHNV and CDR2 YYDKDF (reference sequence). Trimming cost V 1 base and J 4 bases, with 19 bases left between them. This CDR3 region has 17 residues. As DNA, the CDR3 is TGTGCCACCAGCAGAGGGGCAGGCCAACTAAGGGGCACTGAAGCTTTCTTT. This gives the protein CATSRGAGQLRGTEAFF. Full variable domain (outside the CDR3, taken from reference TRBV15 and TRBJ1-1): DAMVIQNPRYQVTQFGKPVTLSCSQTLNHNVMYWYQQKSSQAPKLLFHYYDKDFNNEADTPDNFQSRRPNTSFCFLDIRSPGLGDTAMYLCATSRGAGQLRGTEAFFGQGTRLTVV.

This clonotype was seen only a few times. The V and J genes are TRBV5-5 and TRBJ2-2, with 9 bases aligning to TRBD1. Germline V gene sequence: CDR1 SGHKS, CDR2 YYEKEE (reference sequence). V trimming: 4 bases; J trimming: 1 base; junction bases outside the gene matches: 2. The CDR3 totals 15 residues. The CDR3 region is CASSTGQGNTGELFF. The CDR3 DNA is TGTGCCAGCAGCACGGGACAGGGGAACACCGGGGAGCTGTTTTTT.

The rearrangement joins TRBV4-3 to TRBJ2-1, with D possibly TRBD1 on 6 matching bases. With 2 bases removed from V and 4 bases from J, the gap between germline ends came to 9 bases. CDR1 is LGHNA and CDR2 is YSLEER in the germline V gene. The CDR3 extends over 14 amino acids. CDR3 residues: CASSQLQGYNEQFF. The CDR3 nucleotides read TGCGCCAGCAGCCAACTCCAGGGGTACAATGAGCAGTTCTTC.

The gene calls are TRBV18 and TRBJ2-7; 9 bases line up with TRBD2. The CDR3 loop spans 17 amino acids. The germline V gene encodes CDR1 KGHSH and CDR2 LQKENI. The trim removed 3 bases at V and 2 bases at J, leaving 11 bases unmatched. CDR3 bases: TGTGCCAGCTCACCGGGGGTAGCGGGAGCCATCCCCTACGAGCAGTACTTC. Its protein is CASSPGVAGAIPYEQYF. Filled out from reference TRBV18 and TRBJ2-7, the complete variable domain reads NAGVMQNPRHLVRRRGQEARLRCSPMKGHSHVYWYRQLPEEGLKFMVYLQKENIIDESGMPKERFSAEFPKEGPSILRIQQVVRGDSAAYFCASSPGVAGAIPYEQYFGPGTRLTVT.

The chain is built from TRBV10-1 and TRBJ2-3, with 10 bases identical to TRBD2. The V gene end was trimmed by 2 bases and the J gene end by 5 bases; junction bases not matched to a gene: 1. The CDR3 consists of 14 residues. Germline lookup yields CDR1 WNHNN and CDR2 SYGVQD (reference sequence). CDR3 amino acids: CASSEGTSVDTQYF. CDR3 bases: TGCGCCAGCAGTGAGGGGACTAGCGTAGATACGCAGTATTTT.

The chain has TRBV13 and TRBJ1-1, with TRBD1 matching 10 bases. This CDR3 contains 19 residues. The germline CDR1 and CDR2 sequences are PRHDT and FYEKMQ (reference sequence). The junction had 10 bases not matched to a gene; V was cut back by 0 bases and J by 0 bases. CDR3 sequence reads: CASSLGAWDRGLVNTEAFF. CDR3 nucleotides: TGTGCCAGCAGCTTAGGAGCCTGGGACAGGGGATTAGTGAACACTGAAGCTTTCTTT. The full variable domain, rest sourced from reference TRBV13 and TRBJ1-1, is AAGVIQSPRHLIKEKRETATLKCYPIPRHDTVYWYQQGPGQDPQFLISFYEKMQSDKGSIPDRFSAQQFSDYHSELNMSSLELGDSALYFCASSLGAWDRGLVNTEAFFGQGTRLTVV.

This clonotype was counted a few times. The genes are TRBV18 and TRBJ1-6, with D hard to call. The CDR3 consists of 12 residues. In germline, CDR1 is KGHSH, CDR2 LQKENI. V was pared by 4 bases and J by 6 bases, with 4 bases between. CDR3 loop: CASSLFNSPLHF. CDR3 coding DNA: TGTGCCAGCTCACTGTTTAATTCACCCCTCCACTTT.

This clonotype was picked up a small number of times. J is TRBJ2-5 and V is TRBV11-3; D may be TRBD1 (5 bases). CDR3 length: 15 amino acids. Between the trimmed V and J ends, which lost 4 bases and 0 bases, there was a span of 12 bases. CDR1 is SGHNT and CDR2 is YENEEA in the germline V gene. The CDR3 DNA sequence: TGTGCCAGCAGCTGGACCGACAGTAACCAAGAGACCCAGTACTTC. Its translation is CASSWTDSNQETQYF. Looking up the rest from reference TRBV11-3 and TRBJ2-5 gives the full variable domain: EAGVVQSPRYKIIEKKQPVAFWCNPISGHNTLYWYLQNLGQGPELLIRYENEEAVDDSQLPKDRFSAERLKGVDSTLKIQPAELGDSAVYLCASSWTDSNQETQYFGPGTRLLVL.

This chain links TRBV28 with TRBJ2-1; no firm D call. Germline values: CDR1 MDHEN, CDR2 SYDVKM. V was clipped by 2 bases and J by 8 bases, with 7 bases between them. The CDR3 is 12 residues long. The CDR3 nucleotides are TGTGCCAGCAGTTTAAGGGAATATGAGCAGTTCTTC. This translates into CASSLREYEQFF. Variable domain in full (rest from reference TRBV28 and TRBJ2-1): DVKVTQSSRYLVKRTGEKVFLECVQDMDHENMFWYRQDPGLGLRLIYFSYDVKMKEKGDIPEGYSVSREKKERFSLILESASTNQTSMYLCASSLREYEQFFGPGTRLTVL.

J is TRBJ1-1 and V is TRBV24-1, with D hard to call. Trimming removed 2 bases at V and 1 base at J, with 4 bases between. The CDR3 length is 13 residues. Germline-derived CDR1 and CDR2 are KGHDR and SFDVKD. DNA for the CDR3: TGTGCCACCAGTGATTATACGAACACTGAAGCTTTCTTT. This translates into CATSDYTNTEAFF.

This clonotype was observed a handful of times. This chain uses TRBV3-1 with TRBJ2-1, with 7 bases aligning to TRBD1. The CDR3 length is 16 residues. With 4 bases clipped from V and 4 bases from J, the junction kept 10 bases outside the gene matches. Germline assignment: CDR1 LGHDT and CDR2 YNNKEL (reference sequence). Here the CDR3 reads CASSPKPGQIYNEQFF. In nucleotides, the CDR3 is TGTGCCAGCAGCCCCAAACCGGGACAGATATACAATGAGCAGTTCTTC.

V usage is TRBV29-1 and J usage is TRBJ1-4; no reliable D call. V was pared by 4 bases and J by 0 bases, with 12 bases between. Germline-derived CDR1 and CDR2 are SQVTM and ANQGSEA. The CDR3 runs to 15 residues. CDR3 coding DNA: TGCAGCGTTGCCCCAGGAGCCACAACTAATGAAAAACTGTTTTTT. This translates into CSVAPGATTNEKLFF.

The table lists this clonotype with a count of one. The chain uses TRBV29-1 and TRBJ2-1, with 9 bases lining up with TRBD2. The CDR3 has 14 amino acids. The V segment lost 7 bases and the J segment 4 bases; nucleotides outside the gene matches: 8. CDR1 and CDR2 from the germline V gene are SQVTM and ANQGSEA. This chain's CDR3 is CSAEAGGGYNEQFF. DNA for the CDR3: TGCAGCGCGGAAGCGGGAGGTGGTTACAATGAGCAGTTCTTC.

This rearrangement joins TRBV20-1 to TRBJ2-7; D gene uncertain. Deletions cut 5 bases from V and 3 bases from J, with 11 bases between. Germline V gives CDR1 DFQATT, CDR2 SNEGSKA (reference sequence). The CDR3 runs to 12 residues. The CDR3 DNA is TGCAGTGCTGACTCAAACCTCTACGAGCAGTACTTC. This sequence encodes CSADSNLYEQYF.

This chain links TRBV11-3 with TRBJ1-6; 7 positions match TRBD1. The germline CDR1 and CDR2 sequences are SGHNT and YENEEA. J was trimmed by 7 bases and V by 5 bases; bases with no gene match: 2. This CDR3 has 13 residues. The CDR3 sequence: CASSRQGNSPLHF. CDR3 bases: TGTGCCAGCAGCCGACAGGGAAATTCACCCCTCCACTTT. The full variable domain, in which reference TRBV11-3 and TRBJ1-6 provide the parts outside the CDR3, is EAGVVQSPRYKIIEKKQPVAFWCNPISGHNTLYWYLQNLGQGPELLIRYENEEAVDDSQLPKDRFSAERLKGVDSTLKIQPAELGDSAVYLCASSRQGNSPLHFGNGTRLTVT.

This clonotype has more than one count but fewer than ten. The rearrangement links TRBV15 to TRBJ1-1; no clear D. CDR1 LNHNV and CDR2 YYDKDF come from the germline V gene (reference sequence). This CDR3 contains 16 residues. V was trimmed by 5 bases and J by 4 bases, leaving 20 bases between them. CDR3 nucleotides: TGTGCCACCAGCCGAAGAGAACAAGGCGTAGGCACTGAAGCTTTCTTT. This translates into CATSRREQGVGTEAFF.

The chain has TRBV6-4 and TRBJ1-5, with 7 bases that match TRBD1. Germline V gene lookup returns CDR1 MRHNA and CDR2 SNTAGT. The CDR3 consists of 15 residues. V was clipped by 6 bases and J by 0 bases; unmatched bases: 5. The CDR3 sequence is CASRDGQASNQPQHF. The CDR3, as DNA: TGTGCCAGCAGGGACGGACAGGCTAGCAATCAGCCCCAGCATTTT.